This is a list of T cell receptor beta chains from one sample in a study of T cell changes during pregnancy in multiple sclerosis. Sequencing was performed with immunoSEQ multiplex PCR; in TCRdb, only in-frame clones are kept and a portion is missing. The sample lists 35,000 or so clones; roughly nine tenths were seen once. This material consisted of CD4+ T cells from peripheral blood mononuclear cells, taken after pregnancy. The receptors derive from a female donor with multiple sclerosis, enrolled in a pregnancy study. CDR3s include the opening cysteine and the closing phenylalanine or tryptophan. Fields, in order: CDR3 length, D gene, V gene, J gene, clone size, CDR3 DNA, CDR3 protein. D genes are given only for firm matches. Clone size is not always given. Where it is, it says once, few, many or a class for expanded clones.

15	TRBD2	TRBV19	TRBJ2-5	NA	TGTGCCACGAGGACTAGCGGGGGGGGAGGAGAGACCCAGTACTTC	CATRTSGGGGETQYF
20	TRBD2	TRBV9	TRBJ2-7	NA	TGTGCCAGCAGCCCCCTCCCGGGACTAGCGGGACTTTTGGGCGCCTACGAGCAGTACTTC	CASSPLPGLAGLLGAYEQYF
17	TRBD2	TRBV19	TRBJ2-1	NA	TGTGCCAGTAGTACTCCCAGAGGGCAGCGGGACTACAATGAGCAGTTCTTC	CASSTPRGQRDYNEQFF
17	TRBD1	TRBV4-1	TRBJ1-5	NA	TGCGCCAGCAGCCAAGAACCCAGGACAGGGGGTCGACAGCCCCAGCATTTT	CASSQEPRTGGRQPQHF
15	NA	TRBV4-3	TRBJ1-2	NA	TGCGCCAGCAGCCAAGAATGGGGCCAGGGGAATGGCTACACCTTC	CASSQEWGQGNGYTF
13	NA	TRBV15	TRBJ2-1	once	TGTGCCACCAGCAGAACCGCGAACAATGAGCAGTTCTTC	CATSRTANNEQFF
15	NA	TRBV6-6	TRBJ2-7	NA	TGTGCCAGCAGTATAACAGCCCTAAACTCCTACGAGCAGTACTTC	CASSITALNSYEQYF
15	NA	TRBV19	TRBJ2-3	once	TGTGCCAGTAGTAGGGGGGCGGGGGGCACAGATACGCAGTATTTT	CASSRGAGGTDTQYF
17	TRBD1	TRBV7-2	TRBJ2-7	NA	TGTGCCAGCAGCTTAGTAGGGACAGGTCAGTTACCCTACGAGCAGTACTTC	CASSLVGTGQLPYEQYF
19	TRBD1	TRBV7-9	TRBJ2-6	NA	TGTGCCAGCAGCTTAACTCCCGGACAGGCAAGCTCTGGGGCCAACGTCCTGACTTTC	CASSLTPGQASSGANVLTF
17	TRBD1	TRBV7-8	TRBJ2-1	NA	TGTGCCAGCAGCTCCGAGTGGGGGACAGGGATGGGCAATGAGCAGTTCTTC	CASSSEWGTGMGNEQFF
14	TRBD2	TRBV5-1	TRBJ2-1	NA	TGCGCCAGCAACCCGGGACTACCCTACAATGAGCAGTTCTTC	CASNPGLPYNEQFF
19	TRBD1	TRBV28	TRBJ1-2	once	TGTGCCAGCAGCCTTTTTTTAGGGCTGAAGGAGACAGGGGGCCATGGCTACACCTTC	CASSLFLGLKETGGHGYTF
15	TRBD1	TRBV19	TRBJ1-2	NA	TGTGCCAGTAGTACTCCCGGGACAGGGAACTATGGCTACACCTTC	CASSTPGTGNYGYTF
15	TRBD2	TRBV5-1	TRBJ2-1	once	TGCGCCAGCAGCCCCGGGGGTAGCGGGATAAATGAGCAGTTCTTC	CASSPGGSGINEQFF
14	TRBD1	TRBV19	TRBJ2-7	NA	TGTGCCAGTAGTGCTAAGGGACAGATGTACGAGCAGTACTTC	CASSAKGQMYEQYF
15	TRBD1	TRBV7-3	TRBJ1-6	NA	TGTGCCAGCAGCTTCACAGGGGAGATGGATTCACCCCTCCACTTT	CASSFTGEMDSPLHF
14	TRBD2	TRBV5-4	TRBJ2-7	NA	TGTGCCAGCAGCCCCCGGGAGGGCCGCTACGAGCAGTACTTC	CASSPREGRYEQYF
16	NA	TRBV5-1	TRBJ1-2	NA	TGCGCCAGCAGCTTGGACAGGGCCTCGAATTTCTATGGCTACACCTTC	CASSLDRASNFYGYTF
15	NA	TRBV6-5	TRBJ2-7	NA	TGTGCCAGCACCCGGGAGAAGGGGTCCATCTACGAGCAGTACTTC	CASTREKGSIYEQYF
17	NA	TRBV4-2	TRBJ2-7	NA	TGTGCCAGCAGCCAAGATCCCCCCCCGGGCGGGAACTACGAGCAGTACTTC	CASSQDPPPGGNYEQYF
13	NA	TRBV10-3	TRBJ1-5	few	TGTGCCTCAAGCCCAGGGGCAAATCAGCCCCAGCATTTT	CASSPGANQPQHF
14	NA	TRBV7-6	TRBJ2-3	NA	TGTGCCAGCAGCTTGAGCGGAACCACAGATACGCAGTATTTT	CASSLSGTTDTQYF
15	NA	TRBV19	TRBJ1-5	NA	TGTGCCAGTAGCTATTACAGGGTTAGCAATCAGCCCCAGCATTTT	CASSYYRVSNQPQHF
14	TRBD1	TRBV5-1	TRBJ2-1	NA	TGCGCCAGCAGCCGGGACAGGGGACGCAATGAGCAGTTCTTC	CASSRDRGRNEQFF
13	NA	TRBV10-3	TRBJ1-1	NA	TGTGCCATCAGCGACCGGGTTGGGACTGAAGCTTTCTTT	CAISDRVGTEAFF
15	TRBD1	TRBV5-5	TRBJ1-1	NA	TGTGCCAGCGCAGACAGGGGGCGGGCGGACACTGAAGCTTTCTTT	CASADRGRADTEAFF
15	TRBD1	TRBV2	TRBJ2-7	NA	TGTGCCAGCAGTGGGACGGACAGGGGATCCTACGAGCAGTACTTC	CASSGTDRGSYEQYF
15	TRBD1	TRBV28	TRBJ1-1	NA	TGTGCCAGCAGTTTAGGGGACAGGGTGAACACTGAAGCTTTCTTT	CASSLGDRVNTEAFF
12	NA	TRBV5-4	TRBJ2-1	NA	TGTGCCAGCAGCTTGGCCTGGAGTGAGCAGTTCTTC	CASSLAWSEQFF
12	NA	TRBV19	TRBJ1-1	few	TGTGCCAGTAGTCCGACGGGGTTTGAAGCTTTCTTT	CASSPTGFEAFF
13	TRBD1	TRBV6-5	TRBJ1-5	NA	TGTGCCAGCAGGAAGGACAGGGGAGTTGTCCAGCATTTT	CASRKDRGVVQHF
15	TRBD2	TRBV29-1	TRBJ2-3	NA	TGCAGCGTTTCTCCGGCTAGCGGGAGTAGTGATACGCAGTATTTT	CSVSPASGSSDTQYF
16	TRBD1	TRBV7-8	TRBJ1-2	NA	TGTGCCAGCAGCTCGGGATGGACAGGGAAGAACTATGGCTACACCTTC	CASSSGWTGKNYGYTF
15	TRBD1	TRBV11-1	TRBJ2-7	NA	TGTGCCAGCAGCTCCGGGACAGGGGGCCCCCTCGAGCAGTACTTC	CASSSGTGGPLEQYF
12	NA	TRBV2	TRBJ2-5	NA	TGTGCCAGCAGGGCCTCCTTACGGACCCAGTACTTC	CASRASLRTQYF
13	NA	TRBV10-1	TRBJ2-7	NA	TGCGCCAGGTGGTTCGGCGGCTCCTACGAGCAGTACTTC	CARWFGGSYEQYF
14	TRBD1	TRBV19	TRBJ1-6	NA	TGTGCCAGTAGTACGGACAGGGCCGATTCACCCCTCCACTTT	CASSTDRADSPLHF
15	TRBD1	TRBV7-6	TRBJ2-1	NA	TGTGCCAGCAGCCAGACAGGGCAATCCTACAATGAGCAGTTCTTC	CASSQTGQSYNEQFF
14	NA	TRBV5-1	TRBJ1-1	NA	TGCGCCAGCAGCTTGGTTCTAGGAGGCACTGAAGCTTTCTTT	CASSLVLGGTEAFF
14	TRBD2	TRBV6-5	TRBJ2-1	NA	TGTGCCAGTACTTCCGGGACTAGCGGGAAAAAGCTGTTCTTC	CASTSGTSGKKLFF
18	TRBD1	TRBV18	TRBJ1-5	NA	TGTGCCAGCTCACCCGACGGGACAGGGGACTATAGCAATCAGCCCCAGCATTTT	CASSPDGTGDYSNQPQHF
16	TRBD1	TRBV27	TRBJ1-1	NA	TGTGCCAGCAGCTCGAGGATCGGGACAGGGGTGACTGAAGCTTTCTTT	CASSSRIGTGVTEAFF
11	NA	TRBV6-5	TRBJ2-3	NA	TGTGCCAGCAGGGAGGGAGATACGCAGTATTTT	CASREGDTQYF
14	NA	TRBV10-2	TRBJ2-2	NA	TGCGCCAGCAGTGAGTTAGCGAACACCGGGGAGCTGTTTTTT	CASSELANTGELFF
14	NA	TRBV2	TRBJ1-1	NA	TGTGCCAGCAGTGTATGGCGGATGAACACTGAAGCTTTCTTT	CASSVWRMNTEAFF
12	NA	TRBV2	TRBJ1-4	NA	TGTGCCAGTCGAAAACAGGGTGAAAAACTGTTTTTT	CASRKQGEKLFF
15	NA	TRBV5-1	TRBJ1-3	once	TGCGCCAGCAGCGGACCCCAGGGGCCCGGAAACACCATATATTTT	CASSGPQGPGNTIYF
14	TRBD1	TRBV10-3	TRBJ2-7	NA	TGTGCCATCAGCAACAGACAGGGGATCTACGAGCAGTACTTC	CAISNRQGIYEQYF
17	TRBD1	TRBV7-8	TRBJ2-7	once	TGTGCCAGCAGCCAGATCAAGATCCGGGACAGACCCTACGAGCAGTACTTC	CASSQIKIRDRPYEQYF
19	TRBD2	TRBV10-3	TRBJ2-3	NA	TGTGCCATCAGTGAGCCACCCCAAGGGGCTAGCGGTAGCACAGATACGCAGTATTTT	CAISEPPQGASGSTDTQYF